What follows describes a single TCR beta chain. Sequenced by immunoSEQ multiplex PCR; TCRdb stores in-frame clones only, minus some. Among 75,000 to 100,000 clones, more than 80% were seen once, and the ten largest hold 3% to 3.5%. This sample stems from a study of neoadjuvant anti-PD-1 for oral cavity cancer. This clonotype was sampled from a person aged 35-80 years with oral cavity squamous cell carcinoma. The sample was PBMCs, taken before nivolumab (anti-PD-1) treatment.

The CDR3 DNA reads as TGTGCCAGCAGTTTATCGGTTGGACTTAACTATGGCTACACCTTC. Protein product: CASSLSVGLNYGYTF. This chain connects TRBV27 to TRBJ1-2; D remains ambiguous. The CDR3 consists of 15 residues. Germline V gene sequence: CDR1 MNHEY, CDR2 SMNVEV (reference sequence). With 0 bases removed from V and 1 base from J, the gap between germline ends came to 9 bases.